This T cell receptor (beta chain) was sequenced in a study of blood T cell repertoires in COVID-19. Study overall: PBMCs, B-cell-depleted T cells, or T cells provided the cDNA or gDNA that made up the material.

V shed 6 bases and J 8 bases; nucleotides not matched to a gene: 12. This CDR3 has 14 amino acids. Per germline, CDR1 MDHEN and CDR2 SYDVKM. Original analysis: The authors estimated nucleated cell counts from reference gene primer amplification. Assay: immunoSEQ multiplex PCR; the TCRdb copy retains only in-frame clones and omits some. D and trimming were read from the DNA, whereas the V and J calls and clone size are those reported in that table. The profile shows approximately 150,000 clones, roughly 87% of them singletons. The rearrangement links TRBV28 to TRBJ1-2, with 7 bases matching TRBD1. The sequenced material came from peripheral blood. The receptor's source is a woman between 50 and 59 years old with acute or convalescent COVID-19. The CDR3 DNA follows: TGTGCCAGCAGCACCAGACAGGGAGGCTGGGGCTACACCTTC. Amino acids: CASSTRQGGWGYTF.